These 17 T cell receptor beta chains were all obtained from the same sample, sequenced in a study of T cell repertoires in cytomegalovirus infection. One entry per CDR3 protein results from TCRdb running MiXCR on the reads. The sample contains approximately 500,000 distinct CDR3 sequences, about 26% of which appear only once. The sample consisted of PBMCs. These receptors were obtained from a human donor in good health (CMV status not recorded). Some clones in this sample may be carry-over from other donors' samples.

The chain uses TRBV5-6 and TRBJ1-5; TRBD1 is a possible D gene (5 bases). The CDR3 spans 14 residues. Germline loops: CDR1 SGHDT, CDR2 YYEEEE. Trimming shortened V by 3 bases and J by 5 bases, and 12 bases separated the two germline ends. CDR3: CASSSSGGYQPQHF. The CDR3 DNA reads TGTGCCAGCAGCTCCTCTGGGGGTTATCAGCCCCAGCATTTT.

This clonotype was observed many times. This sequence joins TRBV7-2 and TRBJ2-1, with 11 nucleotides matching TRBD2. V shed 5 bases, J shed 6 bases, and the junction held 6 bases outside the gene matches. The CDR3 spans 15 residues. Germline CDR1 and CDR2: SGHTA and FQGNSA. The CDR3 DNA follows: TGTGCCAGCAGCGCCCGACTAGCGGGATTCAATGAGCAGTTCTTC. Translated: CASSARLAGFNEQFF.

The chain recombines TRBV5-6 with TRBJ2-5; 9 bases are shared with TRBD2. This CDR3 has 17 amino acids. V shed 0 bases, J shed 4 bases, and the junction held 10 bases outside the gene matches. CDR1 is SGHDT, CDR2 YYEEEE, per germline. The CDR3 DNA follows: TGTGCCAGCAGCTTGGCCATGCGGGAGGGCCCGAGAGAGACCCAGTACTTC. Its protein product is CASSLAMREGPRETQYF.

This clonotype was counted between two and nine times. The chain joins TRBV12-3 or TRBV12-4 to TRBJ1-4, with D perhaps TRBD1 (5 bases). Trimming left V 4 bases short and J 4 bases short, with 16 bases between. This CDR3 spans 16 amino acids. The CDR3: CASSSTTGKNNEKLFF. The CDR3 DNA follows: TGTGCCAGCAGTTCCACCACAGGAAAGAATAATGAAAAACTGTTTTTT.

Only a few counts were recorded for this clonotype. V is TRBV29-1 and J is TRBJ2-7; D is uncertain. This CDR3 has 12 amino acids. Between the trimmed V and J ends, which lost 4 bases and 3 bases, there was a span of 10 bases. CDR1 SQVTM and CDR2 ANQGSEA come from the germline V gene. CDR3 protein: CSVGNTVYEQYV. CDR3 in DNA: TGCAGCGTTGGGAACACTGTCTACGAGCAGTACGTC.

This clonotype has a handful of counts. The genes are TRBV12-3 or TRBV12-4 and TRBJ2-2; 7 bases align to TRBD2. The CDR3 consists of 15 residues. After removal of 7 bases from V and 4 bases from J, the junction contained 9 bases not matched to a gene. The CDR3 reads CASNPGGRSTGELFF. CDR3 nucleotides: TGTGCCAGCAATCCCGGGGGGAGGAGCACCGGGGAGCTGTTTTTT.

V is TRBV18 and J is TRBJ2-3, with D perhaps TRBD2 (5 bases). Trimming took 3 bases from V and 2 from J, leaving 12 bases between them. The CDR3 extends over 15 amino acids. Germline CDR1 and CDR2: KGHSH and LQKENI. CDR3 residues: CASSPLAGDTDTQYF. In DNA, the CDR3 is TGTGCCAGCTCACCTTTGGCGGGCGACACAGATACGCAGTATTTT.

This clonotype has at least ten counts. This chain links TRBV7-9 with TRBJ2-5; D might be TRBD1 or TRBD2, each matching 5 bases. The CDR3 loop spans 16 amino acids. V gave up 7 bases and J gave up 2 bases, with 20 bases separating them. Germline V gene data show CDR1 as SEHNR and CDR2 as FQNEAQ (reference sequence). The CDR3 reads CASTLGPSGGQETQYF. The CDR3 region has the DNA TGTGCCAGCACCTTGGGTCCGTCTGGGGGACAAGAGACCCAGTACTTC.

Remarks on this clonotype: The junction and the germline gene differ at one end; a read error may be behind it. The chain couples TRBV11-3 to TRBJ2-2, with TRBD2 as a possible D gene (5 bases). This CDR3 has 13 residues. Per the germline V gene, CDR1 is SGHNT and CDR2 is YENEEA. CDR3: CASSLTPTGELLF. In DNA, the CDR3 is TGTGCCAGCAGCTTAACGCCCACCGGGGAGCTGCTTTTT.

The chain has TRBV28 and TRBJ1-3; D not resolved. Trimming took 5 bases from V and 1 from J, leaving 15 bases between them. Germline V gene data show CDR1 as MDHEN and CDR2 as SYDVKM. The CDR3 totals 16 residues. The CDR3 loop reads CASSTHGRVSGNTIYF. In nucleotides, the CDR3 is TGTGCCAGCAGTACACACGGACGTGTGTCTGGAAACACCATATATTTT.

This clonotype was seen many times. This sequence joins TRBV7-2 and TRBJ2-5; D might be TRBD2 (5 bases). V was trimmed by 5 bases and J by 4 bases, leaving 20 bases between them. This CDR3 region has 16 residues. Looked up from germline, CDR1 is SGHTA and CDR2 is FQGNSA. This chain's CDR3 is CASSERWRPPGETQYF. As DNA, the CDR3 is TGTGCCAGCAGCGAACGGTGGAGGCCCCCCGGAGAGACCCAGTACTTC. Full variable domain (remainder filled in from reference TRBV7-2 and TRBJ2-5): GAGVSQSPSNKVTEKGKDVELRCDPISGHTALYWYRQSLGQGLEFLIYFQGNSAPDKSGLPSDRFSAERTGGSVSTLTIQRTQQEDSAVYLCASSERWRPPGETQYFGPGTRLLVL.

Here the CDR3 reads CASIPTRGPTYGYTF. For the CDR3, the DNA is TGTGCCAGCATACCCACGAGGGGACCAACCTATGGCTACACCTTC. This sequence joins TRBV19 and TRBJ1-2; TRBD1 is a possible D gene (5 bases). Germline CDR1 is LNHDA and CDR2 is SQIVND (reference sequence). The CDR3 loop spans 15 amino acids. The V end lost 9 bases, the J end lost 4 bases, and 21 bases lay between the germline ends.

The chain carries TRBV30 and TRBJ2-1; 8 bases are a match to TRBD1. CDR1 is GTSNPN and CDR2 is SVGIG in the germline V gene (reference sequence). J lost 3 bases, V lost 0 bases, and 4 bases had no gene match. The CDR3 length is 15 residues. The CDR3 coding sequence is TGTGCCTGGAGTGTATGGGGACAGGACTACAATGAGCAGTTCTTC. This codes for CAWSVWGQDYNEQFF.

The chain has TRBV2 and TRBJ2-1; D is uncertain. The CDR3 consists of 16 residues. Germline V gene lookup returns CDR1 SNHLY and CDR2 FYNNEI. V dropped 2 bases and J dropped 3 bases, with 14 bases sitting between them. The CDR3 sequence is CASSEWRWQNYNEQFF. The CDR3 nucleotides read TGTGCCAGCAGTGAATGGCGTTGGCAGAACTACAATGAGCAGTTCTTC.

This clonotype appeared many times. The chain joins TRBV7-8 to TRBJ1-1, with 7 bases identical to TRBD1. The V and J ends lost 0 bases and 2 bases, in that order; junction bases with no gene match: 6. Germline V lookup: CDR1 SGHVS, CDR2 FQNEAQ. CDR3 length: 16 amino acids. Here the CDR3 DNA reads TGTGCCAGCAGCTTAGCGCAGGGGACAGCTAACACTGAAGCTTTCTTT. This translates into CASSLAQGTANTEAFF.

The count of this clonotype is one. This chain links TRBV6-2 or TRBV6-3 with TRBJ1-2, with no clear D. Germline V gene data show CDR1 as MNHEY and CDR2 as SVGEGT. Trimming removed 2 bases at V and 3 bases at J, with 7 bases between. This CDR3 is 13 amino acids long. CDR3: CASSYRRDYGYTF. In nucleotides, the CDR3 is TGTGCCAGCAGTTACAGGCGAGACTATGGCTACACCTTC.

V usage is TRBV10-3 and J usage is TRBJ2-7, with D maybe TRBD2 (6 bases). Germline V gives CDR1 ENHRY, CDR2 SYGVKD. V gave up 3 bases and J gave up 2 bases, with 14 bases separating them. CDR3 length: 15 amino acids. This CDR3 is CAISDERVPTYEQYF. Here the CDR3 DNA reads TGTGCCATCAGTGATGAGCGGGTCCCAACCTACGAGCAGTACTTC.